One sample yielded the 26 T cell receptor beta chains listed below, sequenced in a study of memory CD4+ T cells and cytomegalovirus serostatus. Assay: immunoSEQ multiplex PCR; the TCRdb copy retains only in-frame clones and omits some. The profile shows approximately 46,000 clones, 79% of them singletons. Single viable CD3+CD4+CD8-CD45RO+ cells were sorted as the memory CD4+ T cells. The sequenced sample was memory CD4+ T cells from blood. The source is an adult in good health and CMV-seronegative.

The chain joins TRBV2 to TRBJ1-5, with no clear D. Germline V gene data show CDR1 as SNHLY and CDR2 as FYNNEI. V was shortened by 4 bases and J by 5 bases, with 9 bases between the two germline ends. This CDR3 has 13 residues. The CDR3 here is CASSGSYDQPQHF. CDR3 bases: TGTGCCAGCAGTGGGAGCTACGATCAGCCCCAGCATTTT.

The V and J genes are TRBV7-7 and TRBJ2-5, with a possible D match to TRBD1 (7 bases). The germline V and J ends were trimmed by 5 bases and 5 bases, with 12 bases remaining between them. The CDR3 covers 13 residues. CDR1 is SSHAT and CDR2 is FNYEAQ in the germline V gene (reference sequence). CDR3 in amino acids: CASSAGQRETQYF. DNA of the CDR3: TGTGCCAGCAGCGCGGGACAGCGGGAGACCCAGTACTTC.

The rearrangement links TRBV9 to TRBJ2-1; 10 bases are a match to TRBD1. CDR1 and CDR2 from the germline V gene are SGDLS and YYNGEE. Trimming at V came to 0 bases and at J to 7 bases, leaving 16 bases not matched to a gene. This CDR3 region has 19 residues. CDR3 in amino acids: CASSVVDGETGGMANEQFF. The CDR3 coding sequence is TGTGCCAGCAGCGTAGTTGATGGGGAGACAGGGGGCATGGCTAATGAGCAGTTCTTC.

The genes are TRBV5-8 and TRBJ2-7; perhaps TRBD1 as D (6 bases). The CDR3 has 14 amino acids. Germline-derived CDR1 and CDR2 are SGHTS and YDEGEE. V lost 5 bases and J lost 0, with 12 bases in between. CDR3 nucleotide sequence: TGTGCCAGCAGACGGGACAACAACTCCTACGAGCAGTACTTC. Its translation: CASRRDNNSYEQYF.

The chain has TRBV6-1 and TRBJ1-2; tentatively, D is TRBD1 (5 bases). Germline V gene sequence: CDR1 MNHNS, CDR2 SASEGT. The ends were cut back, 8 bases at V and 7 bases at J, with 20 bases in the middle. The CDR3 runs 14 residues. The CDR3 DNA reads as TGTGCCAGCTCCCCGGGAGGGGCTCTGAGTGGCTACACCTTC. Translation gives CASSPGGALSGYTF.

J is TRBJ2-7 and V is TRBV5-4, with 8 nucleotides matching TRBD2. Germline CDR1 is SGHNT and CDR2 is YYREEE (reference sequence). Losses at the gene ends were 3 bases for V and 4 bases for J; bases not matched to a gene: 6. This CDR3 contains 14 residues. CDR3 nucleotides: TGTGCCAGCAGCTGGGGGACTAGTCGGTACGAGCAGTACTTC. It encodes CASSWGTSRYEQYF.

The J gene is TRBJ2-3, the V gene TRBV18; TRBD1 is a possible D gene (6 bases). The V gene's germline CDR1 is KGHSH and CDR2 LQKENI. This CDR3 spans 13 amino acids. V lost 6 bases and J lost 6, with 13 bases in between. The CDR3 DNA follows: TGTGCCAGCTCGAACACAGGGATCGATACGCAGTATTTT. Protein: CASSNTGIDTQYF.

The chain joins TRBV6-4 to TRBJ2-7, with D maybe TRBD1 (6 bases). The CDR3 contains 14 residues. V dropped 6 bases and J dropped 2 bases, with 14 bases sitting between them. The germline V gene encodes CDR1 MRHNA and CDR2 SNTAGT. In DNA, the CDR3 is TGTGCCAGCAGGGGGGCGCCTAGGACCTACGAGCAGTACTTC. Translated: CASRGAPRTYEQYF.

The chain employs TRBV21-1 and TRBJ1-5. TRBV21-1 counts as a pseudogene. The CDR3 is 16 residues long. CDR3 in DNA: TGTGCCAGCAGCAAAGTCCGGGGGAGGGACAATCAGCCCCAGCATTTT. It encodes CASSKVRGRDNQPQHF.

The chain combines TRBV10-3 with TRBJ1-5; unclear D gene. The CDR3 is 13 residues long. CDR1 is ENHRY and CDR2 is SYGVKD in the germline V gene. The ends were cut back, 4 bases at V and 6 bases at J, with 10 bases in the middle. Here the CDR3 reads CAISVKGPQPQHF. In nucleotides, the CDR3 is TGTGCCATCAGTGTAAAAGGGCCTCAGCCCCAGCATTTT.

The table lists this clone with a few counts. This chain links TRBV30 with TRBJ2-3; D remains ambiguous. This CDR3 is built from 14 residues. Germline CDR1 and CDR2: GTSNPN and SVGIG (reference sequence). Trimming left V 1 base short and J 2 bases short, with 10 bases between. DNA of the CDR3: TGTGCCTGGAGTGCGGGCGGAAACACAGATACGCAGTATTTT. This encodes CAWSAGGNTDTQYF.

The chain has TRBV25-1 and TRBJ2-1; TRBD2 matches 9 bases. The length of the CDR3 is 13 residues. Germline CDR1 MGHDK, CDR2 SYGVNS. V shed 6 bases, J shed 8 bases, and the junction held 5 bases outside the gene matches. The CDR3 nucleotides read TGTGCCAGCAGCTGGCGGGAGGGGGATGAGCAGTTCTTC. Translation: CASSWREGDEQFF.

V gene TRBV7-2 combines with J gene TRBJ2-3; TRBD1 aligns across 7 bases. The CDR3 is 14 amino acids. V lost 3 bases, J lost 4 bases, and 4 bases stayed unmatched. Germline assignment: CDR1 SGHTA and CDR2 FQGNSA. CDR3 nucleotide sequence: TGTGCCAGCAGCTTGGTCCAGGGGGCAGATACGCAGTATTTT. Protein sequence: CASSLVQGADTQYF. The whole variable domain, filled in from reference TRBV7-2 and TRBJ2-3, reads GAGVSQSPSNKVTEKGKDVELRCDPISGHTALYWYRQSLGQGLEFLIYFQGNSAPDKSGLPSDRFSAERTGGSVSTLTIQRTQQEDSAVYLCASSLVQGADTQYFGPGTRLTVL.

CDR3 region: CASSLVALGKAEAFF. The CDR3 DNA reads as TGCGCCAGCAGCTTGGTCGCCCTCGGAAAGGCTGAAGCTTTCTTT. The V gene is TRBV5-1, the J gene TRBJ1-1; D is ambiguous. The V gene's germline CDR1 is SGHRS and CDR2 YFSETQ. The length of the CDR3 is 15 residues. Trimming removed 0 bases from V and 6 bases from J, with 15 bases in between. Variable domain in full (rest from reference TRBV5-1 and TRBJ1-1): KAGVTQTPRYLIKTRGQQVTLSCSPISGHRSVSWYQQTPGQGLQFLFEYFSETQRNKGNFPGRFSGRQFSNSRSEMNVSTLELGDSALYLCASSLVALGKAEAFFGQGTRLTVV.

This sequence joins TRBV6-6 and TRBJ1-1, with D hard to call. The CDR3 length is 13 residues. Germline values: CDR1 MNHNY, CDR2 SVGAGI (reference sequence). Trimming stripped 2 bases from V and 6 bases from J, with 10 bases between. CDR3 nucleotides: TGTGCCAGCAGTTACGACCCTGTATCTGAAGCTTTCTTT. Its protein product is CASSYDPVSEAFF.

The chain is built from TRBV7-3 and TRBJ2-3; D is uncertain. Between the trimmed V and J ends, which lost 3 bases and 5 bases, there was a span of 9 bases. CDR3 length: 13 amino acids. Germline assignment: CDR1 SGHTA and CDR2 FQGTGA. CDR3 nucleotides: TGTGCCAGCAGCTTTGGCCGTGGAGATACGCAGTATTTT. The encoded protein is CASSFGRGDTQYF.

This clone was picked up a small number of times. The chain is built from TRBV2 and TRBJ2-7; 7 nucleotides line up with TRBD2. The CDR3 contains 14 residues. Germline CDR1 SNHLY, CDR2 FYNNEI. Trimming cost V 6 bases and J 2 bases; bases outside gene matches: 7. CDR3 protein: CASRPGLIPYEQYF. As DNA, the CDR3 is TGTGCCAGCAGGCCGGGACTAATCCCCTACGAGCAGTACTTC.

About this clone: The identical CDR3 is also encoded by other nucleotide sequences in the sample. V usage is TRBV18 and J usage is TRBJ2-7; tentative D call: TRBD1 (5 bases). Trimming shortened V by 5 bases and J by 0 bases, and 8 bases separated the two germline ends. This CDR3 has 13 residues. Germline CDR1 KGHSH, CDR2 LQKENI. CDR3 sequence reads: CASSGQGSYEQYF. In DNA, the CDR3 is TGTGCCAGCTCAGGGCAGGGCTCCTACGAGCAGTACTTC.

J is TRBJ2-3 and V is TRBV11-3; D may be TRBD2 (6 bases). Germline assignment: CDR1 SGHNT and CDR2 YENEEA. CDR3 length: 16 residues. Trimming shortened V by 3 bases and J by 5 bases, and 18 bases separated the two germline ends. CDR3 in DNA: TGTGCCAGCAGCTTGGGGACTCGGGGGACCAGAGATACGCAGTATTTT. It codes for CASSLGTRGTRDTQYF.

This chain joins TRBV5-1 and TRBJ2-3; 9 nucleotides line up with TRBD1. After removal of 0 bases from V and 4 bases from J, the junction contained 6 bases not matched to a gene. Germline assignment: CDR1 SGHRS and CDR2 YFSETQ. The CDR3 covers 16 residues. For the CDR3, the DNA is TGCGCCAGCAGCTTGGCGCCGGACAGGGGCCCAGATACGCAGTATTTT. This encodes CASSLAPDRGPDTQYF.

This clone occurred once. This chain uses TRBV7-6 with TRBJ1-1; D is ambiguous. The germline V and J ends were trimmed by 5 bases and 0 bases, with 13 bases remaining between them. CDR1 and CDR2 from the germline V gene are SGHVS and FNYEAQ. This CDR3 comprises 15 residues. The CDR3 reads CASSQNGLMNTEAFF. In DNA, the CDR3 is TGTGCCAGCAGCCAAAACGGACTCATGAACACTGAAGCTTTCTTT.

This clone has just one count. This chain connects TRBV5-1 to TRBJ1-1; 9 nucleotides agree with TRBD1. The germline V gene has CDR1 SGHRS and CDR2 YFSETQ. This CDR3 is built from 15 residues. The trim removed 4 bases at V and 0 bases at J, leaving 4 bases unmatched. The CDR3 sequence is CASSAGQGMNTEAFF. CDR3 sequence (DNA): TGCGCCAGCAGCGCCGGACAGGGGATGAACACTGAAGCTTTCTTT.

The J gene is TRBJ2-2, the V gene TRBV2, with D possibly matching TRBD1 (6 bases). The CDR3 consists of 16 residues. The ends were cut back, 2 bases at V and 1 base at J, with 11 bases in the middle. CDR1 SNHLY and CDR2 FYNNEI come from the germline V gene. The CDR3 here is CASSERGNRNTGELFF. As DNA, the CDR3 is TGTGCCAGCAGTGAAAGGGGGAATCGGAACACCGGGGAGCTGTTTTTT.

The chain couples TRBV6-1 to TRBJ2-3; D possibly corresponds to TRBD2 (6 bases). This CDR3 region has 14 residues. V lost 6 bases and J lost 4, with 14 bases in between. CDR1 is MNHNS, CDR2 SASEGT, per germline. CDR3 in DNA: TGTGCCAGCAGGGAGGGGACCTCGTCAGATACGCAGTATTTT. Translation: CASREGTSSDTQYF.

The CDR3 DNA reads as TGTGCCAGCAGCTTAGTACCTCCGGGGCCGGGAAACACCATATATTTT. This gives the protein CASSLVPPGPGNTIYF. The chain links TRBV11-3 to TRBJ1-3; weak D call: TRBD1 (5 bases). Germline assignment: CDR1 SGHNT and CDR2 YENEEA. The CDR3 runs to 16 residues. Trimming took off 1 base at V and 4 bases at J, with 14 bases between the two ends.

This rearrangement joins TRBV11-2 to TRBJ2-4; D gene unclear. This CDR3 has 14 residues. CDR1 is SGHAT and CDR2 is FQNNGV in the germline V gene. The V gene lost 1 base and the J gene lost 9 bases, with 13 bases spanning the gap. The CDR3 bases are TGTGCCAGCAGCTTAGCCGGCCGAAATAGCATTCAGTACTTC. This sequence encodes CASSLAGRNSIQYF.